These T cell receptor beta chains were read from a single sample in a study of blood T cell repertoires in COVID-19. The protocol was immunoSEQ multiplex PCR, while the TCRdb copy is restricted to in-frame clones and leaves out a portion. The sample holds 200,000 to 300,000 clones, 84% seen once. Sequenced sample: peripheral blood. These receptors all come from a woman in her thirties or forties who had recovered from COVID-19. Each CDR3 is given with its conserved first and last residue. The D gene is left open where the match is weak. For some rows the clone size is stated as once, few or many, or as a class when expanded; others skip it.

V gene	D gene	clone size	J gene	CDR3 DNA	CDR3 protein
TRBV29-1	TRBD1	-	TRBJ1-5	TGCAGCGTTGAGCAGGGGGTAGGTCAGCCCCAGCATTTT	CSVEQGVGQPQHF
TRBV6-2/TRBV6-3	TRBD1	-	TRBJ1-5	TGTGCCAGCAGTTATTTCCGAGGGGGCAGTCAGCCCCAGCATTTT	CASSYFRGGSQPQHF
TRBV19	-	-	TRBJ1-6	TGTGCCAGTAGAGAGTGGACAGATAATTCACCCCTCCACTTT	CASREWTDNSPLHF
TRBV28	TRBD1	-	TRBJ2-5	TGTGCCAGCAGTATTACTCAGGGGGCGGCCCAAGAGACCCAGTACTTC	CASSITQGAAQETQYF
TRBV5-4	TRBD1	once	TRBJ1-4	TGTGCCAGCAGCTCACAGGGGGATAATGAAAAACTGTTTTTT	CASSSQGDNEKLFF
TRBV7-7	-	-	TRBJ2-1	TGTGCCAGCAGCCCCCGGAGCGGAGGGGTCAATGAGCAGTTCTTC	CASSPRSGGVNEQFF
TRBV6-5	-	-	TRBJ1-3	TGTGCCAGCAGACAGGGATTATCTGGAAACACCATATATTTT	CASRQGLSGNTIYF
TRBV10-3	-	-	TRBJ1-6	TGTGCCATCAGTGAGTACAGGGAAAATTCACCCCTCCACTTT	CAISEYRENSPLHF
TRBV19	-	-	TRBJ1-5	TGTGCCAGTAGTATCCAAACGACACTCAATCAGCCCCAGCATTTT	CASSIQTTLNQPQHF
TRBV6-6	TRBD1	few	TRBJ1-1	TGTGCCAGCAGTTACAGGAGGGGGCAAGCTTTCTTT	CASSYRRGQAFF
TRBV9	-	-	TRBJ1-2	TGTGCCAGCAGCGTAGCCCCGGCAGGGGACTATGGCTACACCTTC	CASSVAPAGDYGYTF
TRBV14	TRBD2	-	TRBJ2-3	TGTGCCAGCAGCCATCTAACGGGGGGGGACACAGATACGCAGTATTTT	CASSHLTGGDTDTQYF
TRBV6-5	-	-	TRBJ2-2	TGTGCCAGCAGTTACAACAGAGTCGGGGAGCTGTTTTTT	CASSYNRVGELFF
TRBV6-6	TRBD1	-	TRBJ1-2	TGTGCCAGCAGCCAATCGGGAGGGGGCAACTATGGCTACACCTTC	CASSQSGGGNYGYTF
TRBV6-4	TRBD2	-	TRBJ2-1	TGTGCCAGCAGTGATAGCGGGGGGACATACAATGAGCAGTTCTTC	CASSDSGGTYNEQFF
TRBV4-2	TRBD2	-	TRBJ2-5	TGTGCCAGCAGCCAAGATCCTAGCGGCCAAGAGACCCAGTACTTC	CASSQDPSGQETQYF
TRBV6-6	-	-	TRBJ1-2	TGTGCCAGCAGTTATGGGTGGGGGCAGGGCTACACCTTC	CASSYGWGQGYTF
TRBV7-9	TRBD1	-	TRBJ2-7	TGTGCCAGCAGCTTACGGGACAGGGGATACGAGCAGTACTTC	CASSLRDRGYEQYF
TRBV3-1/TRBV3-2	-	-	TRBJ2-1	TGTGCCAGCAGCCAAGATCGGGGATCCGGGCAGTTCTTC	CASSQDRGSGQFF
TRBV20-1	TRBD2	-	TRBJ2-5	TGCAGTGCTAGTTTAGCGGGGGCGGGGACCCAGTACTTC	CSASLAGAGTQYF
TRBV2	TRBD2	-	TRBJ2-7	TGTGCCAGCAGTGATGGGCTAGCGGGGCTGGCCTCCTACGAGCAGTACTTC	CASSDGLAGLASYEQYF
TRBV5-1	TRBD1	-	TRBJ2-6	TGCGCCAGCAGAAAGGACAGGTATCGGTCTGGGGCCAACGTCCTGACTTTC	CASRKDRYRSGANVLTF
TRBV5-4	TRBD2	-	TRBJ2-3	TGTGCCAGCAGCCTGCCGGGGCGGGGGATGGCAGATACGCAGTATTTT	CASSLPGRGMADTQYF
TRBV29-1	-	-	TRBJ2-7	TGCAGCGTTGAATTCGGGAGCGAGCAGTACTTC	CSVEFGSEQYF
TRBV7-2	TRBD2	once	TRBJ2-7	TGTGCCAGCAGCCGCCAGCGGGGGGCCTACGAGCAGTACTTC	CASSRQRGAYEQYF
TRBV9	-	-	TRBJ2-1	TGTGCCAGCAGCGCCAGCGGTCGCACCGATGAGCAGTTCTTC	CASSASGRTDEQFF
TRBV28	-	-	TRBJ2-5	TGTGCCAGCAGTTTACGAGAAGGACAGAAGCAAGAGACCCAGTACTTC	CASSLREGQKQETQYF
TRBV2	-	many	TRBJ1-1	TGTGCCAGCAGTGAATTCACAGAAAACACTGAAGCTTTCTTT	CASSEFTENTEAFF
TRBV3-1/TRBV3-2	TRBD2	-	TRBJ2-1	TGTGCCAGCAGCCAACGGGGGGTTAGCGATGAGCAGTTCTTC	CASSQRGVSDEQFF
TRBV3-1/TRBV3-2	-	-	TRBJ2-2	TGTGCCAGCAGCCCAAACACCGGGGAGCTGTTTTTT	CASSPNTGELFF
TRBV11-3	-	once	TRBJ2-2	TGTGCCAGCAGCTGGAGGGCCACCGGGGAGCTGTTTTTT	CASSWRATGELFF
TRBV5-8	TRBD2	-	TRBJ2-7	TGTGCCAGCAGCTGGAGTGGCAGCAGCGGGGGGCACTACGAGCAGTACTTC	CASSWSGSSGGHYEQYF
TRBV7-3	-	-	TRBJ2-3	TGTGCCAGCAGCTTCTCAATAGCAGATACGCAGTATTTT	CASSFSIADTQYF
TRBV24-1	-	-	TRBJ2-5	TGTGCCACCAGTGACAGGACAGTACAAGAGACCCAGTACTTC	CATSDRTVQETQYF
TRBV3-1/TRBV3-2	TRBD1	-	TRBJ2-2	TGTGCCAGCAGCCAGCTTGCGGGGACAGGGCTGGGCACCGGGGAGCTGTTTTTT	CASSQLAGTGLGTGELFF
TRBV10-3	-	-	TRBJ1-2	TGTGCCATAGAACAGGGCCCCTATGGCTACACCTTC	CAIEQGPYGYTF
TRBV6-4	TRBD2	-	TRBJ2-1	TGTGCCAGCAGCAGCGGGGGGAATAATCTGAAGGACAATGAGCAGTTCTTC	CASSSGGNNLKDNEQFF
TRBV18	-	-	TRBJ1-1	TGTGCCAGCTCTTGGGGGGGCCGTGACACTGAAGCTTTCTTT	CASSWGGRDTEAFF
TRBV5-1	-	-	TRBJ2-5	TGCGCCAGCAGCTTGGTCCCAGGGGAGACCCAGTACTTC	CASSLVPGETQYF
TRBV7-2	TRBD1	-	TRBJ2-7	TGTGCCAGCAGCCAGAGGACAGGGAGCTACGAGCAGTACTTC	CASSQRTGSYEQYF
TRBV5-6	-	-	TRBJ1-2	TGTGCCAGCAGCGATACCCTCCGGGCAGGGAACTATGGCTACACCTTC	CASSDTLRAGNYGYTF
TRBV6-5	TRBD1	-	TRBJ1-6	TGTGCCAGCGACTGGACAGGGGGACGAAATTCACCCCTCCACTTT	CASDWTGGRNSPLHF
TRBV6-2/TRBV6-3	-	-	TRBJ2-2	TGTGCCAGCACCCCTCCGGGCAGGGGAGCCGGGGAGCTGTTTTTT	CASTPPGRGAGELFF
TRBV5-4	-	-	TRBJ1-3	TGTGCCAGCAGCTTGCGGCCAGGGAACGTTCTTACAACTGGAAACACCATATATTTT	CASSLRPGNVLTTGNTIYF
TRBV10-3	-	-	TRBJ1-1	TGTGCCATCGGGGGCGTCGGTAACACTGAAGCTTTCTTT	CAIGGVGNTEAFF
TRBV7-9	-	-	TRBJ2-7	TGTGCCAGCAGCGGAGAAAGGAGCTCCTACGAGCAGTACTTC	CASSGERSSYEQYF
TRBV12-3/TRBV12-4	-	-	TRBJ1-1	TGTGCCAGCCGACTCAACACTGAAGCTTTCTTT	CASRLNTEAFF